This TCR beta chain was identified during a study of blood T cell repertoires in COVID-19. The V gene lost 1 base and the J gene lost 1 base, with 22 bases spanning the gap. The CDR3 loop spans 19 amino acids. TCRdb's table, derived via immunoSEQ multiplex PCR, lists solely in-frame clones and lacks some. Among 150,000 to 200,000 clones listed, 65% to 85% were seen once. The source material was peripheral blood. The chain couples TRBV23-1 to TRBJ2-5, with TRBD1 as a possible D gene (6 bases). TRBV23-1 has ORF status, its function being uncertain. The clonotype originates from a woman aged 30 to 39 with acute or convalescent COVID-19. The CDR3 here is CASSQWTLPGHTTQETQYF. Here the CDR3 DNA reads TGCGCCAGCAGTCAATGGACCTTACCGGGACACACTACCCAAGAGACCCAGTACTTC.